This T cell receptor (beta chain) appears in the sequencing data of a study of CD8+ T cells in alopecia areata. Treatment defined: oral pan-JAK inhibitor, 5-10 mg twice daily. The authors extracted RNA and reverse transcribed it into cDNA as the sequencing template. Method: immunoSEQ multiplex PCR; TCRdb's copy keeps in-frame clones and lacks some. The top ten hold around an eighth of the sample, which has around 200,000 clones, about three fifths seen once. The source was CD8+ T cells sorted from blood, collected at week 24, from a patient treated with tofacitinib. The TCR was taken from a human donor with alopecia areata.

CDR3 sequence reads: CASSEGRLEAFF. CDR3 nucleotide sequence: TGTGCCAGCAGCGAAGGACGGCTGGAAGCTTTCTTT. The rearrangement links TRBV7-9 to TRBJ1-1, with D hard to call. Per germline, CDR1 SEHNR and CDR2 FQNEAQ (reference sequence). Trimming shortened V by 5 bases and J by 8 bases, and 12 bases separated the two germline ends. The length of the CDR3 is 12 residues. The complete variable domain, with remaining parts taken from reference TRBV7-9 and TRBJ1-1, reads DTGVSQNPRHKITKRGQNVTFRCDPISEHNRLYWYRQTLGQGPEFLTYFQNEAQLEKSRLLSDRFSAERPKGSFSTLEIQRTEQGDSAMYLCASSEGRLEAFFGQGTRLTVV.